This T cell receptor (beta chain) was sequenced during a study of neoadjuvant nivolumab and ipilimumab in lung cancer. The study, taken as a whole, reports: Resected tumors had greater TCR richness and clonality than uninvolved lung. Only a single major-pathologic-response sample was available for clonality analysis. Blood richness before therapy tracked richness in tumors resected after neoadjuvant therapy. Only two of four nivolumab-treated tumors gained richness and clonality by surgery.

In the case of this clone: Its antigen is undetermined.

The germline gives CDR1 SGHTA, CDR2 FQGTGA. Trimming cost V 5 bases and J 5 bases, with 18 bases left between them. CDR3 length: 15 amino acids. Produced via immunoSEQ multiplex PCR; TCRdb's table is partial and in-frame only. The data contain 20,000 to 25,000 clones, 82% of them singletons. The genes are TRBV7-3 and TRBJ1-2; tentative D call: TRBD1 (6 bases). Sample: peripheral blood, taken before neoadjuvant nivolumab, alone or with ipilimumab. This TCR derives from an adult with non-small cell lung cancer. CDR3 protein: CASSPTPSGQYGYTF. As DNA, the CDR3 is TGTGCCAGCAGCCCAACGCCATCCGGACAGTATGGCTACACCTTC.